This TCR beta chain was found in a study of blood T cell repertoires in COVID-19. The wider study: Acute and convalescent COVID-19 samples came from the United States, Italy and Spain.

Original processing methods: Reference gene primer amplification gave nucleated cell count estimates. Only in-frame clones appear in the TCRdb table, and some are missing; sequencing was by immunoSEQ multiplex PCR. V and J calls and clone size follow that table, whereas D and trimming were derived from the DNA. The table records some 300,000 clones, 85% of them present only once. The sequenced material came from peripheral blood. The receptor comes from a woman in her forties or fifties with active or convalescent COVID-19.

Here the CDR3 DNA reads TGTGCCAGTAGTAACCAGGGGGTGGCGGGCACTGAAGCTTTCTTT. It translates to CASSNQGVAGTEAFF. The chain uses TRBV19 and TRBJ1-1; 7 bases are shared with TRBD1. From germline, CDR1 is LNHDA and CDR2 SQIVND (reference sequence). With 4 bases clipped from V and 4 bases from J, the junction kept 9 bases outside the gene matches. CDR3 length equals 15 residues.